The text below deals with one T cell receptor beta chain. Antigen unknown. Germline CDR1 and CDR2: SNHLY and FYNNEI. The CDR3 has 11 residues. Each TRB cDNA library was prepared by 5' RACE (with UMI labels). TCRdb re-called the 5' RACE reads and catalogs CDR3 proteins one per entry, DNA excluded. In total, the table holds some 120,000 distinct CDR3 sequences. The data were taken from a study of CXCR3-negative and CXCR3-positive naive CD8 T cells. Looking at the study overall: Every library held about 1.5 +/- 0.3 million TRB reads, and the total came to around 140 million.

Study-wide points: Diversity ran similarly high across both naive subsets but far lower in memory CD8+ cells. More hydrophobic TRB CDR3s were found in CXCR3-positive naive cells than in CXCR3-negative naive cells.

A CD45RO-CCR7+CD27+CD95- profile was what naive CD8+ T cells displayed. The chain links TRBV2 to TRBJ2-7. The TCR was taken from a human donor in good health. Some clones in this sample may be carry-over from other donors' samples. The sample was naive CXCR3+ CD8+ T cells from blood. Subset defined: CD45RO-CCR7+CD27+CD95- naive CD8+ T cells expressing CXCR3 (TNR3+). The CDR3 spells CASSVEYEQYF.